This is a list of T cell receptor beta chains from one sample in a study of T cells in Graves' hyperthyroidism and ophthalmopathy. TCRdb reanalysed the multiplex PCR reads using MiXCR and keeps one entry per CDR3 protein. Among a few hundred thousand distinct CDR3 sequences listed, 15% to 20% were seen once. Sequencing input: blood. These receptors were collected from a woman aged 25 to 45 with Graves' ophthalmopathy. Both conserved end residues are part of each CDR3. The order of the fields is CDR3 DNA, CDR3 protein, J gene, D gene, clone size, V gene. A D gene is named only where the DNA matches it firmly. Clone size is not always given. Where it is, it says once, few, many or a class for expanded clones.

cdr3_nt: TGTGCCAGCAGTTTGAGGGTTGGAGAGACCCAGTACTTC
cdr3_aa: CASSLRVGETQYF
j_call: TRBJ2-5
d_call: NA
clone_size: many
v_call: TRBV7-3

cdr3_nt: TGCAGGGCTACTAGCGGGAGCGGCACCGGGGAGCTGTTTTTT
cdr3_aa: CRATSGSGTGELFF
j_call: TRBJ2-2
d_call: TRBD2
clone_size: NA
v_call: TRBV20-1

cdr3_nt: TGTGCCATCGGATCGGGAACCTACACAGATACGCAGTATTTT
cdr3_aa: CAIGSGTYTDTQYF
j_call: TRBJ2-3
d_call: NA
clone_size: few
v_call: TRBV2

cdr3_nt: TGCAGTGCTTTACACCCTAGCGGGAGGGCCGATAATGAGCAGTTCTTC
cdr3_aa: CSALHPSGRADNEQFF
j_call: TRBJ2-1
d_call: TRBD2
clone_size: many
v_call: TRBV20-1

cdr3_nt: TGCAGTGCGGGTGGACTAGCGGGAGGGCCTAGCACAGATACGCAGTATTTT
cdr3_aa: CSAGGLAGGPSTDTQYF
j_call: TRBJ2-3
d_call: TRBD2
clone_size: many
v_call: TRBV20-1

cdr3_nt: TGTGCCAGCAGCTCAGGCGGGGGTTCTTCAGTGCGGAGCGCAGATACGCAGTATTTT
cdr3_aa: CASSSGGGSSVRSADTQYF
j_call: TRBJ2-3
d_call: TRBD2
clone_size: NA
v_call: TRBV13

cdr3_nt: TGCAGCGTTGAACCGGGATACAATCAGCCCCAGCATTTT
cdr3_aa: CSVEPGYNQPQHF
j_call: TRBJ1-5
d_call: NA
clone_size: few
v_call: TRBV29-1

cdr3_nt: TGCAGTGCTAGACAGGGGTCGAATGACGAGCAGTACTTC
cdr3_aa: CSARQGSNDEQYF
j_call: TRBJ2-7
d_call: NA
clone_size: many
v_call: TRBV20-1

cdr3_nt: TGTGCCAGCAGCCCGGGGGAGGTGGGAGAGACCCAGTACTTC
cdr3_aa: CASSPGEVGETQYF
j_call: TRBJ2-5
d_call: NA
clone_size: once
v_call: TRBV7-2

cdr3_nt: TGTGCCAGCAGCAACCCCCAGAGAGGCGGGATTCGTCCCTACGAGCAGTACTTC
cdr3_aa: CASSNPQRGGIRPYEQYF
j_call: TRBJ2-7
d_call: NA
clone_size: many
v_call: TRBV3-1

cdr3_nt: TGTGCCAGCAGTGACTCGACTAGCGGGAGAGAGACCCAGTACTTC
cdr3_aa: CASSDSTSGRETQYF
j_call: TRBJ2-5
d_call: TRBD2
clone_size: once
v_call: TRBV6-4

cdr3_nt: TGCAGTGCTAGAGGGGGGAGGGGGGCGACGAGCTCCTACGAGCAGTACTTC
cdr3_aa: CSARGGRGATSSYEQYF
j_call: TRBJ2-7
d_call: NA
clone_size: NA
v_call: TRBV20-1

cdr3_nt: TGTGCCAGCAGAGCTTCGATTGAGCAGGAGATCTACGAGCAGTACTTC
cdr3_aa: CASRASIEQEIYEQYF
j_call: TRBJ2-7
d_call: NA
clone_size: few
v_call: TRBV6-1

cdr3_nt: TGTGCTAGCAGCTCCGGGACTCCCAAGGCAGATACGCAGTATTTT
cdr3_aa: CASSSGTPKADTQYF
j_call: TRBJ2-3
d_call: NA
clone_size: many
v_call: TRBV7-7

cdr3_nt: TGTGCCAGCAGTTTATTTCCTAGCGACTCCTACGAGCAGTACTTC
cdr3_aa: CASSLFPSDSYEQYF
j_call: TRBJ2-7
d_call: NA
clone_size: many
v_call: TRBV28

cdr3_nt: TGTGCCAGCAGCCAAGGTTATTCTGGAAACACCATATATTTT
cdr3_aa: CASSQGYSGNTIYF
j_call: TRBJ1-3
d_call: NA
clone_size: many
v_call: TRBV3-1

cdr3_nt: TGTGCCAGCAGTTTGGGCCCTTATAAGGCAGGGTCCTACAATGAGCAGTTCTTC
cdr3_aa: CASSLGPYKAGSYNEQFF
j_call: TRBJ2-1
d_call: NA
clone_size: many
v_call: TRBV12-3/TRBV12-4

cdr3_nt: TGTGCCAGCAGTGGCGGTCCCTCACAGGGGTTCGGTCAGCCCCAGCATTTT
cdr3_aa: CASSGGPSQGFGQPQHF
j_call: TRBJ1-5
d_call: TRBD1
clone_size: few
v_call: TRBV2

cdr3_nt: TGTGCCAGCAGCCAAACCTTGCTAGCGGGGGAAGAGCAGTTCTTC
cdr3_aa: CASSQTLLAGEEQFF
j_call: TRBJ2-1
d_call: TRBD2
clone_size: NA
v_call: TRBV6-2/TRBV6-3

cdr3_nt: TGCAGTGCCCCTGAGATAGGGGATCAGCCCCAGCATTTT
cdr3_aa: CSAPEIGDQPQHF
j_call: TRBJ1-5
d_call: NA
clone_size: NA
v_call: TRBV20-1

cdr3_nt: TGTGCCAGCAGCTTAGGCAGGGCGAACACTGAAGCTTTCTTT
cdr3_aa: CASSLGRANTEAFF
j_call: TRBJ1-1
d_call: NA
clone_size: many
v_call: TRBV11-2

cdr3_nt: TGTGCCAGCAGTTCGACAGGGAGGCCAAATTCACCCCTCCACTTT
cdr3_aa: CASSSTGRPNSPLHF
j_call: TRBJ1-6
d_call: TRBD1
clone_size: few
v_call: TRBV6-1

cdr3_nt: TGTGCCAGCAGCTTAGCCCTAGGACAGGGGGCGTGGGAGCAGTACTTC
cdr3_aa: CASSLALGQGAWEQYF
j_call: TRBJ2-7
d_call: TRBD1
clone_size: NA
v_call: TRBV7-8

cdr3_nt: TGTGCCAGCAGCCCGGAGGGCCGTCGGAGACGGCAGCCCCAGCATTTT
cdr3_aa: CASSPEGRRRRQPQHF
j_call: TRBJ1-5
d_call: NA
clone_size: many
v_call: TRBV12-3/TRBV12-4

cdr3_nt: TGCAGTGCCGGGTCAGGACTAGCGGGAGGTTGGGAAGAGACCCAGTACTTC
cdr3_aa: CSAGSGLAGGWEETQYF
j_call: TRBJ2-5
d_call: TRBD2
clone_size: many
v_call: TRBV20-1

cdr3_nt: TGTGCCAGCAGTTTAAAAGTCCTAGCGGTCACAGATACGCAGTATTTT
cdr3_aa: CASSLKVLAVTDTQYF
j_call: TRBJ2-3
d_call: TRBD2
clone_size: few
v_call: TRBV12-3/TRBV12-4

cdr3_nt: TGTGCCAGTAGTACACAGGGGTCGGACCTCTACAATGAGCAGTTCTTC
cdr3_aa: CASSTQGSDLYNEQFF
j_call: TRBJ2-1
d_call: TRBD1
clone_size: many
v_call: TRBV19

cdr3_nt: TGTGCCAGCAGCTGGAGACACATCGGGACAGGCCTAGTAGGTGGCTATGGCTACACCTTC
cdr3_aa: CASSWRHIGTGLVGGYGYTF
j_call: TRBJ1-2
d_call: TRBD1
clone_size: NA
v_call: TRBV5-6

cdr3_nt: TGTGCCAGCAGCCAAGGGTCAGATACGCAGTATTTT
cdr3_aa: CASSQGSDTQYF
j_call: TRBJ2-3
d_call: NA
clone_size: many
v_call: TRBV7-2

cdr3_nt: TGTGCCAGCGGGGAGGGAGATACGCAGTATTTT
cdr3_aa: CASGEGDTQYF
j_call: TRBJ2-3
d_call: TRBD2
clone_size: many
v_call: TRBV27

cdr3_nt: TGCGCCAGCAGCTCCGGACTAGCGTGGGAGACCCAGTACTTC
cdr3_aa: CASSSGLAWETQYF
j_call: TRBJ2-5
d_call: TRBD2
clone_size: NA
v_call: TRBV5-1

cdr3_nt: TGTGCCAGCCGGACTAGCGGGAGCAGGGGTACGCAGTATTTT
cdr3_aa: CASRTSGSRGTQYF
j_call: TRBJ2-3
d_call: TRBD2
clone_size: NA
v_call: TRBV25-1

cdr3_nt: TGTGCCACACACTCTACCGGGAGGGACAATGAGCAGTTCTTC
cdr3_aa: CATHSTGRDNEQFF
j_call: TRBJ2-1
d_call: TRBD2
clone_size: few
v_call: TRBV24-1

cdr3_nt: TGCGCCAGCAGCCACTTAAATCGGATAGCCAAAAACATTCAGTACTTC
cdr3_aa: CASSHLNRIAKNIQYF
j_call: TRBJ2-4
d_call: NA
clone_size: NA
v_call: TRBV4-1

cdr3_nt: TGTGCCAGCAGTCGGTACAGGGGGCCCAGGGGGATTAGCAATCAGCCCCAGCATTTT
cdr3_aa: CASSRYRGPRGISNQPQHF
j_call: TRBJ1-5
d_call: TRBD1
clone_size: NA
v_call: TRBV28

cdr3_nt: TGTGCCAGCAGTGCTCAGGGGGTAGATGAGCAGTTCTTC
cdr3_aa: CASSAQGVDEQFF
j_call: TRBJ2-1
d_call: TRBD1
clone_size: many
v_call: TRBV2

cdr3_nt: TGTGCCAGCAGTTTTGCCGGGCCAGTCTACAATGAGCAGTTCTTC
cdr3_aa: CASSFAGPVYNEQFF
j_call: TRBJ2-1
d_call: NA
clone_size: many
v_call: TRBV28

cdr3_nt: TGTGCCAGCAGGCAGGGGGAAGAGACCCAGTACTTC
cdr3_aa: CASRQGEETQYF
j_call: TRBJ2-5
d_call: TRBD1
clone_size: many
v_call: TRBV2

cdr3_nt: TGTGCCAGCAGTTGGGCTTCAGGGTCCTATAATTCACCCCTCCACTTT
cdr3_aa: CASSWASGSYNSPLHF
j_call: TRBJ1-6
d_call: NA
clone_size: many
v_call: TRBV27

cdr3_nt: TGTGCCAGCAGAAACAGGACCTACAACAACAATGAGCAGTTCTTC
cdr3_aa: CASRNRTYNNNEQFF
j_call: TRBJ2-1
d_call: NA
clone_size: many
v_call: TRBV27

cdr3_nt: TGCAGCGTTGAAGATCAGGGGACTAGCGGGACTAATGAGCAGTTCTTC
cdr3_aa: CSVEDQGTSGTNEQFF
j_call: TRBJ2-1
d_call: TRBD2
clone_size: many
v_call: TRBV29-1

cdr3_nt: TGTGCCAGCAGCTTACTAGGAATTTACAATGAGCAGTTCTTC
cdr3_aa: CASSLLGIYNEQFF
j_call: TRBJ2-1
d_call: NA
clone_size: NA
v_call: TRBV7-2

cdr3_nt: TGTGCCAGCAGTTCGAGTCAGGGCACAGATACGCAGTATTTT
cdr3_aa: CASSSSQGTDTQYF
j_call: TRBJ2-3
d_call: NA
clone_size: few
v_call: TRBV6-1

cdr3_nt: TGTGCCAGCAGTTCTAGCGGGAGTGCGGTTGAGCAGTTCTTC
cdr3_aa: CASSSSGSAVEQFF
j_call: TRBJ2-1
d_call: TRBD2
clone_size: NA
v_call: TRBV6-2/TRBV6-3

cdr3_nt: TGCAGTGCGGGACCACTAGCGGGAGTGGAGCAGTACTTC
cdr3_aa: CSAGPLAGVEQYF
j_call: TRBJ2-7
d_call: TRBD2
clone_size: many
v_call: TRBV20-1

cdr3_nt: TGCAGTGCCGACCACGGGGCTCGGGGGGGAGAGACCCAGTACTTC
cdr3_aa: CSADHGARGGETQYF
j_call: TRBJ2-5
d_call: TRBD2
clone_size: many
v_call: TRBV20-1